This TCR beta chain was recorded in a study of CD8 T cells in Susac syndrome. Study background: Among the Susac syndrome patients sequenced, five or six had active disease and about eight were in remission. General study points: A relatively small number of individuals underwent TCR sequencing and HLA analysis.

A note on this clonotype: What it binds is not known.

When the RNA was reverse transcribed, random hexamers were used with an input of 0.5 to 1 ug. Coverage of TCR beta CDR3 amplification by immunoSEQ multiplex PCR extended to 54 Vbeta and 13 Jbeta. One entry per CDR3 protein results from TCRdb running MiXCR on the immunoSEQ multiplex PCR reads. The data show roughly 150,000 distinct CDR3 sequences, 90% to 95% seen once. Sequencing of TCR beta, carried out with a high-throughput approach, was applied to CD8+ and CD4+ T cells from the blood. The CDR3 is 13 residues long. V was pared by 0 bases and J by 6 bases, with 7 bases between. Germline CDR1 and CDR2: SGDLS and YYNGEE.

Source material: CD4+ T cells from PBMCs. The chain joins TRBV9 to TRBJ2-1; D uncertain. This TCR came from a human donor with Susac syndrome. The DNA of the CDR3 is TGTGCCAGCAGCGTAGGGTCCGCCAATGAGCAGTTCTTC. Its protein product is CASSVGSANEQFF.